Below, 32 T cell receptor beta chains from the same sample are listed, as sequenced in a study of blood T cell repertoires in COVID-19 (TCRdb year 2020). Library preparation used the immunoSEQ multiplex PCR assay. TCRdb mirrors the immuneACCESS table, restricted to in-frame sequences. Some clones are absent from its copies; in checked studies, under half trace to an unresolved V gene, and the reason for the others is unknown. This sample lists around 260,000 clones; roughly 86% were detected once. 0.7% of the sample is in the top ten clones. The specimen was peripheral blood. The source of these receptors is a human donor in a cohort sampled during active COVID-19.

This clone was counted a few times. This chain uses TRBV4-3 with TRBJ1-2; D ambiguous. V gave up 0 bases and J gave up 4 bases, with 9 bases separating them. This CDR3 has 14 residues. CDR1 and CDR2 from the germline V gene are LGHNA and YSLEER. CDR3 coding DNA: TGCGCCAGCAGCCAAGATAGCCAGACCTATGGCTACACCTTC. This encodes CASSQDSQTYGYTF.

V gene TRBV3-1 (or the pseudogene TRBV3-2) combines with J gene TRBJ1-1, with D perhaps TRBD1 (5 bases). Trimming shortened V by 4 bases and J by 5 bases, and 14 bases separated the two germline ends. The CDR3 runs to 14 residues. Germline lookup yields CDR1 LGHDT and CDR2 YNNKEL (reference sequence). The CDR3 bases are TGTGCCAGCAGCCCCACTGACAGAAGGACTGAAGCTTTCTTT. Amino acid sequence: CASSPTDRRTEAFF.

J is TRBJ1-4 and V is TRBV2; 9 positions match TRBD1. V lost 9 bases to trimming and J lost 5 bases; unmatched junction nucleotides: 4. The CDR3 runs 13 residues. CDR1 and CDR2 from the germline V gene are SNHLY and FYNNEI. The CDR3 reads CARRDRVNEKLFF. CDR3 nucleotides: TGTGCCAGACGGGACAGGGTGAATGAAAAACTGTTTTTT.

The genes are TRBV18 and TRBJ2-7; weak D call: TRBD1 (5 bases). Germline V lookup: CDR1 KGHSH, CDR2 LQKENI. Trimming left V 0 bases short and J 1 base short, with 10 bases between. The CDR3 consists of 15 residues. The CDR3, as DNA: TGTGCCAGCTCACCACCGAACAGGCCTTCCTACGAGCAGTACTTC. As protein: CASSPPNRPSYEQYF.

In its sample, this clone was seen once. CDR3 in amino acids: CASSLPGTGGADTEAFF. CDR3 coding DNA: TGTGCCAGCAGTTTGCCAGGGACAGGGGGCGCGGACACTGAAGCTTTCTTT. The rearrangement uses TRBV28 and TRBJ1-1; 12 positions match TRBD1. The V gene's germline CDR1 is MDHEN and CDR2 SYDVKM. The trim removed 3 bases at V and 3 bases at J, leaving 8 bases unmatched. This CDR3 contains 17 residues.

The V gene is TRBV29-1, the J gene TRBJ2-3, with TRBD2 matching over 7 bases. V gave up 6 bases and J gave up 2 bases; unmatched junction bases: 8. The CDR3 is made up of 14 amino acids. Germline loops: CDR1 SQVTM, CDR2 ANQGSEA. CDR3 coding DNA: TGCAGCGTGGGGGGACTAACACTCACAGATACGCAGTATTTT. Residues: CSVGGLTLTDTQYF.

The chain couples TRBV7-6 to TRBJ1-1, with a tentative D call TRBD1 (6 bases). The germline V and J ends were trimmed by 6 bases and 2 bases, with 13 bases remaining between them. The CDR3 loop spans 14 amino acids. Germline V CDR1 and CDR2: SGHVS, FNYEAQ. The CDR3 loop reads CASRLQGGNTEAFF. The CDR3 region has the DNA TGTGCCAGCAGGCTACAGGGTGGAAACACTGAAGCTTTCTTT.

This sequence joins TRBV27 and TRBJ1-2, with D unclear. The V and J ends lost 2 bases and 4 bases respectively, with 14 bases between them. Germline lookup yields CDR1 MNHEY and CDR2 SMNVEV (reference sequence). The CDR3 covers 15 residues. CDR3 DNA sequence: TGTGCCAGCAGTTTAGGTCGTGGTTCTATCTATGGCTACACCTTC. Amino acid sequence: CASSLGRGSIYGYTF.

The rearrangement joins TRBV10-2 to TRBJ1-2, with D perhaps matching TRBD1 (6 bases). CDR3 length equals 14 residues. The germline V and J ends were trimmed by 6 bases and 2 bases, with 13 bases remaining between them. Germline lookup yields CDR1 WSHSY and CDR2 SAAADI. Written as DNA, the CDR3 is TGCGCCAGCAGCGTAAGACAGGACAACTATGGCTACACCTTC. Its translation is CASSVRQDNYGYTF.

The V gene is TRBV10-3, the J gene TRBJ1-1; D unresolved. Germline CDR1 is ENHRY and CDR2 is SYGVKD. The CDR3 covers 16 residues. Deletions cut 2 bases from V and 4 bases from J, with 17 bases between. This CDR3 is CAISEPQFSSGTEAFF. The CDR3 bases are TGTGCCATCAGTGAGCCCCAATTCTCTAGTGGCACTGAAGCTTTCTTT.

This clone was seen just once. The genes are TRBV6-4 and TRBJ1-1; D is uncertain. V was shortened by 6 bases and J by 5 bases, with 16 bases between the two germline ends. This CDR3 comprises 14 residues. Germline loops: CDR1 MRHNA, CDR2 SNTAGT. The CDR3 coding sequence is TGTGCCAGCAGAGGACGGGAAGAGGAGACTGAAGCTTTCTTT. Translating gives CASRGREEETEAFF.

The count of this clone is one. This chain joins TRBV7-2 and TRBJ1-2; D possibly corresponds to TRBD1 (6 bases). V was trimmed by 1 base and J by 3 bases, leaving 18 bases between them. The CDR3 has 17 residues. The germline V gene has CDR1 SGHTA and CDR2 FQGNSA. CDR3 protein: CASSLGSRTAADYGYTF. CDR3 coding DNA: TGTGCCAGCAGCTTAGGTAGCAGGACAGCCGCAGACTATGGCTACACCTTC.

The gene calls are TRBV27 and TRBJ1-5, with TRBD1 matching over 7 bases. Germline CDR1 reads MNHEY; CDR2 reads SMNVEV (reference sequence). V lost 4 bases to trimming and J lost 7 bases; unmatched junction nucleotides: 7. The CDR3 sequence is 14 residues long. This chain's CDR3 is CASSSFLTGQPQHF. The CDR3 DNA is TGTGCCAGCAGTTCCTTCCTGACAGGGCAGCCCCAGCATTTT.

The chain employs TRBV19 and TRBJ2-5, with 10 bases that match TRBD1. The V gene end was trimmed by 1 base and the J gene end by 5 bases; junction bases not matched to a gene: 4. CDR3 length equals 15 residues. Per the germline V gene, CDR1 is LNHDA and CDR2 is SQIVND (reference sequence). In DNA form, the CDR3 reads TGTGCCAGTAGTATAGGGACAGGGGGGCGGGAGACCCAGTACTTC. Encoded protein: CASSIGTGGRETQYF.

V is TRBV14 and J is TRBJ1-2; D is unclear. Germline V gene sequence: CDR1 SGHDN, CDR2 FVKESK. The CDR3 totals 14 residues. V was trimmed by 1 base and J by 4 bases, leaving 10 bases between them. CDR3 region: CASSQGLPSYGYTF. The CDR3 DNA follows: TGTGCCAGCAGCCAAGGACTGCCGAGCTATGGCTACACCTTC.

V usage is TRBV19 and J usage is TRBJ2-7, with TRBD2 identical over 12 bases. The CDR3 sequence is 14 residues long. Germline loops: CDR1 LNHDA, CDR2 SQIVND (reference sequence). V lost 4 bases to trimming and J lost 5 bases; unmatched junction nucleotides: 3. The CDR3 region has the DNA TGTGCCAGTAGTAAACTAGCGGGAGGAAACGAGCAGTACTTC. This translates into CASSKLAGGNEQYF.

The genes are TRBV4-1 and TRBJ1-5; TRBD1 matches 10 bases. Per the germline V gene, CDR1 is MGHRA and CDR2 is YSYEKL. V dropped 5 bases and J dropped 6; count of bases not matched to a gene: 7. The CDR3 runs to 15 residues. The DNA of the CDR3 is TGCGCCAGCAGCGATGGGGACAGGGGCAGTCAGCCCCAGCATTTT. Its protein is CASSDGDRGSQPQHF.

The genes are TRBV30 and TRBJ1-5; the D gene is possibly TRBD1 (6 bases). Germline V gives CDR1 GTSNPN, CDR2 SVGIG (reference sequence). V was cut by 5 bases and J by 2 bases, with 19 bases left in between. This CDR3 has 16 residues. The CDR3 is CAWAMGGPGGNQPQHF. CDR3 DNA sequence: TGTGCCTGGGCTATGGGGGGGCCTGGAGGCAATCAGCCCCAGCATTTT.

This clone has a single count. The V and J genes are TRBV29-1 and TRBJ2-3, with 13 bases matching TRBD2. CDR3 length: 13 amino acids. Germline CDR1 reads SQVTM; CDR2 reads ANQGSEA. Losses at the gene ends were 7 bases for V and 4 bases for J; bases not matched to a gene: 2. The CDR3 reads CSGGTSGADTQYF. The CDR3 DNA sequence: TGCAGCGGGGGGACTAGCGGGGCAGATACGCAGTATTTT.

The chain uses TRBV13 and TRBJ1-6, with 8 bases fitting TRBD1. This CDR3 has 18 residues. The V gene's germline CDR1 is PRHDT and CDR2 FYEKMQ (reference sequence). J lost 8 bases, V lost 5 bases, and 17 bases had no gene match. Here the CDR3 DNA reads TGTGCCAGCAGCCAACATTGGACAGGGCGCCCTACTGATTCACCCCTCCACTTT. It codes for CASSQHWTGRPTDSPLHF.

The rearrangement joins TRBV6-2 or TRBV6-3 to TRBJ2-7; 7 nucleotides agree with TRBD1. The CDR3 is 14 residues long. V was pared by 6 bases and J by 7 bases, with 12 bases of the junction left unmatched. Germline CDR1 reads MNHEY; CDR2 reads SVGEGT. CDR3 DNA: TGTGCCAGCAGGCCTCCGGGACAGCTGGGGGAGCAGTACTTC. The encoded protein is CASRPPGQLGEQYF.

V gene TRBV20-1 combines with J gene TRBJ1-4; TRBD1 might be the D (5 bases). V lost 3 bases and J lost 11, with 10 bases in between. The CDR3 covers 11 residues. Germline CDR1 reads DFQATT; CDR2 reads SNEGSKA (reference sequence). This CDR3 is CSASSAGKLFF. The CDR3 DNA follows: TGCAGTGCTAGTTCGGCAGGGAAACTGTTTTTT.

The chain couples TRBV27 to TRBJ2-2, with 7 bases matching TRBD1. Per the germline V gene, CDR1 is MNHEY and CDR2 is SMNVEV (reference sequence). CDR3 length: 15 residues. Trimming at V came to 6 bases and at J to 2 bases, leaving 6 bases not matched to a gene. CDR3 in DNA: TGTGCCAGCAGAGGGGGCGGTAGAAACACCGGGGAGCTGTTTTTT. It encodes CASRGGGRNTGELFF.

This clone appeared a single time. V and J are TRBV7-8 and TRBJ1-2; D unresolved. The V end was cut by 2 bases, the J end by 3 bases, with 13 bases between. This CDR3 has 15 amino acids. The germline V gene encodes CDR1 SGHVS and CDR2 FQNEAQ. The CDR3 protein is CASSLTTRVYYGYTF. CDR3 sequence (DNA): TGTGCCAGCAGCTTAACTACGAGGGTGTACTATGGCTACACCTTC.

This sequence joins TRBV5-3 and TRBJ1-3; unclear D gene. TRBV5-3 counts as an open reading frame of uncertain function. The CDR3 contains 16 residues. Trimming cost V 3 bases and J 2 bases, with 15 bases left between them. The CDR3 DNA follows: TGTGCCAGAAGCTGCCCGCGCGGGCTGGCTGGAAACACCATATATTTT. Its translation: CARSCPRGLAGNTIYF.

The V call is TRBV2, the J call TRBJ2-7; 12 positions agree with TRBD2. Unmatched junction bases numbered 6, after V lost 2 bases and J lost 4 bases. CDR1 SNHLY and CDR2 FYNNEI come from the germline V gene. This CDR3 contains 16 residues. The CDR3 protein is CASSEILAGGPYEQYF. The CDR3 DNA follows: TGTGCCAGCAGTGAAATCCTAGCGGGGGGGCCTTACGAGCAGTACTTC.

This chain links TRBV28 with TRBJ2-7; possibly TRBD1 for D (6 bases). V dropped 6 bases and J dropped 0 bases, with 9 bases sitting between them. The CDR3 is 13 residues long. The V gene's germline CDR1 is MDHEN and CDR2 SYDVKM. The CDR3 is CASRDSSSYEQYF. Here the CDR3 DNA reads TGTGCCAGCAGGGACAGTAGCTCCTACGAGCAGTACTTC.

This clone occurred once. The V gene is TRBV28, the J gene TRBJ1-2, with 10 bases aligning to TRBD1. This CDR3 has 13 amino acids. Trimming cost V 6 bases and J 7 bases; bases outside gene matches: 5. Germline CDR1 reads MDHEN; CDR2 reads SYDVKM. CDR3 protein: CASRMGQGIGYTF. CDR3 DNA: TGTGCCAGCAGAATGGGACAGGGGATTGGCTACACCTTC.

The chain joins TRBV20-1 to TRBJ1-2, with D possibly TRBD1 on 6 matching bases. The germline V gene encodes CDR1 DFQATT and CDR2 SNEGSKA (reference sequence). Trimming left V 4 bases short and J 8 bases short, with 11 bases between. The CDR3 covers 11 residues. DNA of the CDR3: TGCAGTGCTACAGGGGACGGAGGCTACACCTTC. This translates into CSATGDGGYTF.

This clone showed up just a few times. The CDR3 coding sequence is TGTTTGGGGACAGTGGGGGGACCCTATGGCTACACCTTC. Protein: CLGTVGGPYGYTF. This sequence joins TRBV30 and TRBJ1-2; TRBD1 aligns across 7 bases. Germline V gene lookup returns CDR1 GTSNPN and CDR2 SVGIG (reference sequence). CDR3 size: 13 residues.

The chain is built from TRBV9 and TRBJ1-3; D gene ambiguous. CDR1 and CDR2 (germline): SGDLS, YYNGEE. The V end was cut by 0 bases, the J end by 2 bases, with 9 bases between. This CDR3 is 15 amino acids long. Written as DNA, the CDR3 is TGTGCCAGCAGCGTAGAGGGAGCGGCTGGAAACACCATATATTTT. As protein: CASSVEGAAGNTIYF.

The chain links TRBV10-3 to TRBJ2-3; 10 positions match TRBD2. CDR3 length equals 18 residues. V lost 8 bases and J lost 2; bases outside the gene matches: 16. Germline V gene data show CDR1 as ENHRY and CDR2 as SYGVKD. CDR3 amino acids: CAIAQAGALAGVTDTQYF. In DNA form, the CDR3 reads TGTGCCATCGCACAAGCCGGCGCGCTAGCGGGAGTCACAGATACGCAGTATTTT.